The next 23 T cell receptor beta chains were all read from a single sample in a study of beta chain features in type 1 diabetes. No antigen has been assigned to these receptors. General study findings and limits: Type 1 diabetes patients showed a moderate but significant shortening of TCRB CDR3s in all four CD4+ subsets.

The investigators reverse transcribed all of the isolated RNA, so they sequenced expressed TCRB transcripts. Assay: immunoSEQ multiplex PCR; the TCRdb copy retains only in-frame clones and omits some. Counted here are about 340,000 clones, approximately 15% occurring once; the ten biggest clones make up over 0.014%. Sequences were obtained from naive CD4+ T cells from blood. These receptors came from a woman between 18 and 29 years old with type 1 diabetes.

This chain uses TRBV6-6 with TRBJ1-2; 10 nucleotides match TRBD1. Germline assignment: CDR1 MNHNY and CDR2 SVGAGI (reference sequence). There are 14 residues in the CDR3. V lost 5 bases to trimming and J lost 7 bases; unmatched junction nucleotides: 7. The CDR3 here is CASSVGTGASGYTF. The CDR3, as DNA: TGTGCCAGCAGTGTCGGGACAGGGGCATCTGGCTACACCTTC.

DNA of the CDR3: TGCAGCGGTTTGGACAGGGCAGGCACTGAAGCTTTCTTT. Translation: CSGLDRAGTEAFF. J is TRBJ1-1 and V is TRBV29-1; 8 bases are shared with TRBD1. The CDR3 loop spans 13 amino acids. Unmatched junction bases numbered 8, after V lost 7 bases and J lost 4 bases. Germline loops: CDR1 SQVTM, CDR2 ANQGSEA.

This chain links TRBV9 with TRBJ2-1; perhaps TRBD2 as D (7 bases). The CDR3 runs to 17 residues. The V end was cut by 2 bases, the J end by 4 bases, with 19 bases between. Germline CDR1 SGDLS, CDR2 YYNGEE. The CDR3 here is CASSVGVGGRGYNEQFF. CDR3 sequence (DNA): TGTGCCAGCAGCGTGGGGGTCGGGGGGCGAGGGTACAATGAGCAGTTCTTC.

The chain combines TRBV9 with TRBJ2-1; possibly TRBD1 for D (6 bases). Germline V lookup: CDR1 SGDLS, CDR2 YYNGEE. Trimming stripped 3 bases from V and 4 bases from J, with 11 bases between. The CDR3 is 14 residues long. In DNA form, the CDR3 reads TGTGCCAGCAGCGCCCGGACAGTTTACAATGAGCAGTTCTTC. Translation: CASSARTVYNEQFF.

This clone has more than one count but fewer than ten. V usage is TRBV4-3 and J usage is TRBJ2-1; D unresolved. CDR3 size: 13 residues. Trimming removed 4 bases at V and 3 bases at J, with 7 bases between. Germline CDR1 is LGHNA and CDR2 is YSLEER. The chain's CDR3 is CASSLVSYNEQFF. The CDR3 DNA sequence: TGCGCCAGCAGCCTCGTTAGCTACAATGAGCAGTTCTTC.

The chain uses TRBV15 and TRBJ1-2, with 9 bases aligning to TRBD1. Germline V lookup: CDR1 LNHNV, CDR2 YYDKDF (reference sequence). With V trimmed by 5 bases and J by 8 bases, 9 bases remained unmatched. CDR3 length: 14 residues. Here the CDR3 reads CATSSQQGANGYTF. The CDR3 bases are TGTGCCACCAGCTCCCAACAGGGGGCAAACGGCTACACCTTC. The variable domain in full, completed from reference TRBV15 and TRBJ1-2, reads DAMVIQNPRYQVTQFGKPVTLSCSQTLNHNVMYWYQQKSSQAPKLLFHYYDKDFNNEADTPDNFQSRRPNTSFCFLDIRSPGLGDTAMYLCATSSQQGANGYTFGSGTRLTVV.

This clone appeared a few times. This chain connects TRBV11-2 to TRBJ2-7; 9 bases map to TRBD1. Trimming at V came to 5 bases and at J to 1 base, leaving 9 bases not matched to a gene. This CDR3 is built from 16 residues. Germline CDR1 reads SGHAT; CDR2 reads FQNNGV. The CDR3 DNA reads as TGTGCCAGCAGCCCGGGACAGGGAACCGCTTCCTACGAGCAGTACTTC. It specifies CASSPGQGTASYEQYF.

This sequence joins TRBV7-2 and TRBJ2-3; TRBD2 aligns across 8 bases. There are 14 residues in the CDR3. Germline V gene sequence: CDR1 SGHTA, CDR2 FQGNSA. Trimming at V came to 5 bases and at J to 3 bases, leaving 4 bases not matched to a gene. CDR3: CASSQSGSTDTQYF. CDR3 DNA: TGTGCCAGCAGCCAAAGCGGGAGTACAGATACGCAGTATTTT.

This rearrangement joins TRBV7-8 to TRBJ1-2; D remains ambiguous. Germline V lookup: CDR1 SGHVS, CDR2 FQNEAQ. Trimming removed 8 bases at V and 4 bases at J, with 8 bases between. There are 11 residues in the CDR3. The CDR3 is CASLSSYGYTF. The CDR3 coding sequence is TGTGCCAGCCTTAGCTCCTATGGCTACACCTTC.

The chain has TRBV7-3 and TRBJ2-1, with unresolved D. The CDR3 contains 13 residues. CDR1 and CDR2 from the germline V gene are SGHTA and FQGTGA. Trimming removed 1 base from V and 4 bases from J, with 5 bases in between. The CDR3 bases are TGTGCCAGCAGCTTAAATCGGTACAATGAGCAGTTCTTC. Translated: CASSLNRYNEQFF.

In its sample, this clone was seen a few times. The gene calls are TRBV29-1 and TRBJ2-2, with D perhaps matching TRBD1 (6 bases). The CDR3 is 14 amino acids. Trimming left V 5 bases short and J 2 bases short, with 12 bases between. CDR1 is SQVTM and CDR2 is ANQGSEA in the germline V gene. In DNA, the CDR3 is TGCAGCGTTTCGAGGACAGCTAACACCGGGGAGCTGTTTTTT. It is translated as CSVSRTANTGELFF.

CDR3 in DNA: TGTGCCATCAGCGGAAACAGGGGAATCCAGCCCCAGCATTTT. The encoded protein is CAISGNRGIQPQHF. The chain couples TRBV10-3 to TRBJ1-5, with 7 bases matching TRBD1. In germline, CDR1 is ENHRY, CDR2 SYGVKD. This CDR3 region has 14 residues. The ends lost 6 bases at V and 7 bases at J; junction bases unmatched: 9.

The chain recombines TRBV9 with TRBJ2-2; 9 nucleotides match TRBD1. CDR1 and CDR2 (germline): SGDLS, YYNGEE. Losses at the gene ends were 3 bases for V and 4 bases for J; bases not matched to a gene: 7. The CDR3 consists of 16 residues. CDR3 nucleotide sequence: TGTGCCAGCAGCGGCTCCGGGACAGGGAGCACCGGGGAGCTGTTTTTT. Translating gives CASSGSGTGSTGELFF.

This clone was observed a handful of times. The V gene is TRBV11-2, the J gene TRBJ1-2, with D perhaps matching TRBD1 (6 bases). The CDR3 loop spans 16 amino acids. Trimming removed 5 bases from V and 4 bases from J, with 20 bases in between. Germline CDR1 and CDR2: SGHAT and FQNNGV. DNA for the CDR3: TGTGCCAGCAGCCCTCGGACAGAAAGGGGATCCTATGGCTACACCTTC. The encoded protein is CASSPRTERGSYGYTF.

The chain employs TRBV12-5 and TRBJ2-5, with 12 bases matching TRBD2. This CDR3 region has 13 residues. CDR1 LGHNT and CDR2 FRNRAP come from the germline V gene. V lost 10 bases to trimming and J lost 6 bases; unmatched junction nucleotides: 6. The CDR3 DNA is TGTGCTACCGGACTAGCGGGAACCCAGACCCAGTACTTC. Protein: CATGLAGTQTQYF.

This clone has only a few counts. CDR3 sequence reads: CASSGRGGEQFF. The DNA of the CDR3 is TGTGCCAGCAGCGGACGGGGGGGTGAGCAGTTCTTC. The rearrangement uses TRBV9 and TRBJ2-1; 8 bases agree with TRBD2. The CDR3 is made up of 12 amino acids. Germline CDR1 reads SGDLS; CDR2 reads YYNGEE. The trim removed 3 bases at V and 9 bases at J, leaving 2 bases unmatched.

This clone has just a few counts. The V gene is TRBV19, the J gene TRBJ2-3; a weak D match, TRBD1 (6 bases). The CDR3 spans 15 residues. The V and J ends lost 7 bases and 2 bases respectively, with 16 bases between them. Germline loops: CDR1 LNHDA, CDR2 SQIVND (reference sequence). The CDR3 nucleotides are TGTGCCAGTAAGAAAGGGACATGGGACACAGATACGCAGTATTTT. This gives the protein CASKKGTWDTDTQYF.

V is TRBV30 and J is TRBJ1-2, with D possibly TRBD1 on 6 matching bases. The CDR3 totals 13 residues. Germline lookup yields CDR1 GTSNPN and CDR2 SVGIG (reference sequence). V was pared by 3 bases and J by 7 bases, with 15 bases between. The CDR3 DNA sequence: TGTGCCTGGAGCCAAGGGGGGGCAGGTGGCTACACCTTC. It yields the protein CAWSQGGAGGYTF.

The chain links TRBV28 to TRBJ1-1, with 8 nucleotides matching TRBD1. Germline V gene sequence: CDR1 MDHEN, CDR2 SYDVKM. This CDR3 has 14 amino acids. V gave up 4 bases and J gave up 6 bases; unmatched junction bases: 7. The CDR3 here is CASSWTGFYAEAFF. The CDR3 DNA follows: TGTGCCAGCAGTTGGACAGGGTTTTACGCTGAAGCTTTCTTT.

This chain links TRBV7-7 with TRBJ2-1; 9 bases match TRBD1. Germline V lookup: CDR1 SSHAT, CDR2 FNYEAQ (reference sequence). V lost 2 bases, J lost 5 bases, and 13 bases stayed unmatched. This CDR3 is built from 18 residues. In DNA form, the CDR3 reads TGTGCCAGCAGCTTAAGACTCCCGGGACAGGGAGAGCACAATGAGCAGTTCTTC. This encodes CASSLRLPGQGEHNEQFF.

This clone was detected once. The chain links TRBV30 to TRBJ1-2; unclear D gene. This CDR3 is built from 12 residues. Germline V gives CDR1 GTSNPN, CDR2 SVGIG (reference sequence). V lost 5 bases and J 10 bases, leaving 17 bases between the germline ends. In DNA, the CDR3 is TGTGCCTGGGAACATACGGGTTCGCACTACACCTTC. It is translated as CAWEHTGSHYTF. Looking up the rest from reference TRBV30 and TRBJ1-2 gives the full variable domain: SQTIHQWPATLVQPVGSPLSLECTVEGTSNPNLYWYRQAAGRGLQLLFYSVGIGQISSEVPQNLSASRPQDRQFILSSKKLLLSDSGFYLCAWEHTGSHYTFGSGTRLTVV.

V and J are TRBV30 and TRBJ1-5; tentative D call: TRBD1 (5 bases). Between the trimmed V and J ends, which lost 1 base and 3 bases, there was a span of 7 bases. Germline assignment: CDR1 GTSNPN and CDR2 SVGIG (reference sequence). The CDR3 consists of 13 residues. CDR3 sequence reads: CAWSGQNNQPQHF. CDR3 nucleotide sequence: TGTGCCTGGAGTGGACAGAACAATCAGCCCCAGCATTTT.

This clone was recorded a few times. The chain combines TRBV28 with TRBJ2-1, with TRBD1 as a possible D gene (6 bases). This CDR3 is built from 15 residues. Germline V gives CDR1 MDHEN, CDR2 SYDVKM. V was shortened by 7 bases and J by 3 bases, with 16 bases between the two germline ends. For the CDR3, the DNA is TGTGCCAGCACCCTTCCCACGACAGGCTACAATGAGCAGTTCTTC. It codes for CASTLPTTGYNEQFF. The full variable domain, its missing parts supplied by reference TRBV28 and TRBJ2-1, is DVKVTQSSRYLVKRTGEKVFLECVQDMDHENMFWYRQDPGLGLRLIYFSYDVKMKEKGDIPEGYSVSREKKERFSLILESASTNQTSMYLCASTLPTTGYNEQFFGPGTRLTVL.